The 5 T cell receptor beta chains presented below share a single source sample, sequenced in a study of blood T cell repertoires in COVID-19. Generated by immunoSEQ multiplex PCR, the TCRdb table keeps only in-frame clones and is missing some. The sample lists 380,000 or so clones; roughly 90% were seen once. Sequenced input: peripheral blood. Source of these receptors: a woman aged 55 to 70 with COVID-19, enrolled during active disease.

V and J are TRBV3-1 (or the pseudogene TRBV3-2) and TRBJ1-1; D possibly corresponds to TRBD1 (5 bases). CDR3 length: 15 residues. Germline CDR1 is LGHDT and CDR2 is YNNKEL (reference sequence). With 0 bases removed from V and 4 bases from J, the gap between germline ends came to 12 bases. The CDR3 sequence: CASSQDRAGGTEAFF. The CDR3 region has the DNA TGTGCCAGCAGCCAAGACAGGGCCGGTGGCACTGAAGCTTTCTTT.

The rearrangement links TRBV5-6 to TRBJ1-2; D is possibly TRBD1 (5 bases). Germline CDR1 and CDR2: SGHDT and YYEEEE. The CDR3 contains 14 residues. With 4 bases removed from V and 4 bases from J, the gap between germline ends came to 14 bases. The CDR3 region has the DNA TGTGCCAGCAGCGGGGCCGGCAGCCCCTATGGCTACACCTTC. It yields the protein CASSGAGSPYGYTF.

This chain joins TRBV7-2 and TRBJ2-7; TRBD1 agrees at 9 bases. Germline lookup yields CDR1 SGHTA and CDR2 FQGNSA. J lost 7 bases, V lost 5 bases, and 12 bases had no gene match. The CDR3 length is 15 residues. The CDR3 DNA reads as TGTGCCAGCAGCGGACTGGGACAGGGAGTAGGGGAGCAGTACTTC. Translating gives CASSGLGQGVGEQYF. Combining the CDR3 with reference TRBV7-2 and TRBJ2-7 gives the whole variable domain GAGVSQSPSNKVTEKGKDVELRCDPISGHTALYWYRQSLGQGLEFLIYFQGNSAPDKSGLPSDRFSAERTGGSVSTLTIQRTQQEDSAVYLCASSGLGQGVGEQYFGPGTRLTVT.

The J gene is TRBJ2-5, the V gene TRBV5-1, with 9 nucleotides matching TRBD1. Germline values: CDR1 SGHRS, CDR2 YFSETQ. The CDR3 runs to 16 residues. V gave up 0 bases and J gave up 3 bases; unmatched junction bases: 6. This CDR3 is CASSLGPGQGEETQYF. In nucleotides, the CDR3 is TGCGCCAGCAGCTTGGGACCGGGACAGGGAGAAGAGACCCAGTACTTC.

The chain is built from TRBV7-2 and TRBJ1-6, with 9 bases identical to TRBD1. Per the germline V gene, CDR1 is SGHTA and CDR2 is FQGNSA. J was trimmed by 9 bases and V by 5 bases; bases with no gene match: 11. The CDR3 loop spans 16 amino acids. The CDR3 is CASSRIGGTGSSPLHF. In DNA form, the CDR3 reads TGTGCCAGCAGCCGCATAGGAGGGACAGGGTCTTCACCCCTCCACTTT.